This T cell receptor beta chain emerged from a study of PD-L1 blockade in urothelial cancer. Findings of the study overall: When pretreatment blood TCR clonality was below the median, it predicted better survival.

The time point denotes: pretreatment peripheral blood. The length of the CDR3 is 16 residues. Looked up from germline, CDR1 is MNHEY and CDR2 is SMNVEV (reference sequence). Trimming took 4 bases from V and 9 from J; bases not matched to a gene: 10. This clone was recorded only once. Its target is not known. The data were produced by immunoSEQ multiplex PCR, yet TCRdb's version contains in-frame clones alone and is incomplete. The sample lists 85,000 to 95,000 clones, roughly nine tenths seen once, with around 1% in the top ten. The origin of this receptor is a woman older than 75 with urothelial cancer. The sequencing used PBMCs, collected around atezolizumab (anti-PD-L1) treatment. The gene calls are TRBV27 and TRBJ2-3; TRBD2 matches 13 bases. The CDR3 DNA sequence: TGTGCCAGCAGTTACATTTTAGGACTAGCGGGAGTGACGCAGTATTTT. It codes for CASSYILGLAGVTQYF.